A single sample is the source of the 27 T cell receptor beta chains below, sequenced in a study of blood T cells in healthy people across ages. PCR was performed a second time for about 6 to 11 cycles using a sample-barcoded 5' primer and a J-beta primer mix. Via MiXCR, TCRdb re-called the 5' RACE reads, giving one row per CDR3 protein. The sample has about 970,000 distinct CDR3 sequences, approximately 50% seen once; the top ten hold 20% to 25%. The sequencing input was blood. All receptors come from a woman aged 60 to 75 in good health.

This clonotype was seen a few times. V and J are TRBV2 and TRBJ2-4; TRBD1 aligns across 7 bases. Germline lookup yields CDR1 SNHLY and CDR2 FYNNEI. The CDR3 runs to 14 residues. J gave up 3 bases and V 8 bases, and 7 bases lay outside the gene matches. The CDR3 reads CASGGQWVKNIQYF. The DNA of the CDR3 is TGTGCCAGCGGGGGACAGTGGGTCAAAAACATTCAGTACTTC. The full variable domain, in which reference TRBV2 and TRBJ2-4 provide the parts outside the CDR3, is EPEVTQTPSHQVTQMGQEVILRCVPISNHLYFYWYRQILGQKVEFLVSFYNNEISEKSEIFDDQFSVERPDGSNFTLKIRSTKLEDSAMYFCASGGQWVKNIQYFGAGTRLSVL.

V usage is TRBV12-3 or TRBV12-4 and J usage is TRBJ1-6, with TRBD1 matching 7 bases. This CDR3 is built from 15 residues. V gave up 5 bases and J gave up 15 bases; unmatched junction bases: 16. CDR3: CASSPDPLTGYVLHF. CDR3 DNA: TGTGCCAGCAGTCCCGATCCCCTGACAGGGTATGTCCTCCACTTT.

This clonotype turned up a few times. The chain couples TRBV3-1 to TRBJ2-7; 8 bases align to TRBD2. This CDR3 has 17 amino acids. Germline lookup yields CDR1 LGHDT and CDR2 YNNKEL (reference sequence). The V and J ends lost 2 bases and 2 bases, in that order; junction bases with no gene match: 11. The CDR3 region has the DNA TGTGCCAGCAGCCAACGGGTGTTAGCGGGGCTTCCCTACGAGCAGTACTTC. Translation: CASSQRVLAGLPYEQYF.

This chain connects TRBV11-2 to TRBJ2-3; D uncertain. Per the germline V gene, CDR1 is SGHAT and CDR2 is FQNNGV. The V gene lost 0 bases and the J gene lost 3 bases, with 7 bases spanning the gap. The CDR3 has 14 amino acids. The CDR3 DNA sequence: TGTGCCAGCAGCTTAGATCATGGTACAGATACGCAGTATTTT. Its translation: CASSLDHGTDTQYF.

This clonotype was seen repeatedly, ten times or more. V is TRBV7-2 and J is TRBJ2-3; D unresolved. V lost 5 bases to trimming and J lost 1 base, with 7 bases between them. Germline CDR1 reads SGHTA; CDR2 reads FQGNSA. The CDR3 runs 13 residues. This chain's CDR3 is CASSPTGTDTQYF. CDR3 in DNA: TGTGCCAGCAGCCCCACTGGCACAGATACGCAGTATTTT. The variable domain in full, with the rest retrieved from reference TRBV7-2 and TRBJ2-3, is GAGVSQSPSNKVTEKGKDVELRCDPISGHTALYWYRQSLGQGLEFLIYFQGNSAPDKSGLPSDRFSAERTGGSVSTLTIQRTQQEDSAVYLCASSPTGTDTQYFGPGTRLTVL.

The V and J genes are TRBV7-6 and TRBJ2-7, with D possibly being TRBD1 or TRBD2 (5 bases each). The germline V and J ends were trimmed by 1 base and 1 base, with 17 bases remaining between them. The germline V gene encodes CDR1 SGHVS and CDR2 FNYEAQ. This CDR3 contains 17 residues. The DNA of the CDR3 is TGTGCCAGCAGCTTAGAGGGAGCGTGGGGCGAGTCCTACGAGCAGTACTTC. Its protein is CASSLEGAWGESYEQYF.

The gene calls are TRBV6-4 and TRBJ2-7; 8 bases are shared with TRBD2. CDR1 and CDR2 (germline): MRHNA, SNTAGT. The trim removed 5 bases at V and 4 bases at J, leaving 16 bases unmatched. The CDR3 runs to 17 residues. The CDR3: CASSTGGKREWGYEQYF. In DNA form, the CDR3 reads TGTGCCAGCAGTACCGGGGGAAAGCGGGAGTGGGGATACGAGCAGTACTTC.

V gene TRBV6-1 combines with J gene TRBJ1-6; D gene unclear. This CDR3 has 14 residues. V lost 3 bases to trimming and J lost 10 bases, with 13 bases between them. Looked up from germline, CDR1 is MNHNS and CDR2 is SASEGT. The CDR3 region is CASSDGVRKSPLHF. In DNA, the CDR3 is TGTGCCAGCAGTGATGGGGTCAGAAAATCACCCCTCCACTTT.

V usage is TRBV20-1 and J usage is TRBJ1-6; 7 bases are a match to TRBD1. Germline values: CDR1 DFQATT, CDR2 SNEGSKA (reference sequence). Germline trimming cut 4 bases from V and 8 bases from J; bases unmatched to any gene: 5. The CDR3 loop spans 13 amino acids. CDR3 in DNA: TGCAGTGCTAAACAGGGGTTAGATTCACCCCTCCACTTT. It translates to CSAKQGLDSPLHF.

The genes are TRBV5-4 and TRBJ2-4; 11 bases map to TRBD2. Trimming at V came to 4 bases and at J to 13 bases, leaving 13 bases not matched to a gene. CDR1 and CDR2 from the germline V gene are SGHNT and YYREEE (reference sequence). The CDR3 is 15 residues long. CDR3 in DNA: TGTGCCAGCAGCCCGGGACTAGCGGAACTCAATGAGCAGTACTTC. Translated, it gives CASSPGLAELNEQYF.

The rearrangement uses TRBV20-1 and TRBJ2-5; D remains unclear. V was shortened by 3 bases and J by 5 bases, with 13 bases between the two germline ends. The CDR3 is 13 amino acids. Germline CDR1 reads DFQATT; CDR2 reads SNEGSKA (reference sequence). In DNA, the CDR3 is TGCAGTGCTAGGGGTCTGGGTGGGGAGACCCAGTACTTC. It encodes CSARGLGGETQYF.

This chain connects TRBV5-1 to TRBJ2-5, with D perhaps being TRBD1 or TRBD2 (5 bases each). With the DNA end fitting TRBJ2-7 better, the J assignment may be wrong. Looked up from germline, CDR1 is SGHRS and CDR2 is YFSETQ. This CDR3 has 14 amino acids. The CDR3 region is CASSLEGTAYEQYF. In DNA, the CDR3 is TGCGCCAGCAGCTTGGAGGGGACGGCCTACGAGCAGTACTTC.

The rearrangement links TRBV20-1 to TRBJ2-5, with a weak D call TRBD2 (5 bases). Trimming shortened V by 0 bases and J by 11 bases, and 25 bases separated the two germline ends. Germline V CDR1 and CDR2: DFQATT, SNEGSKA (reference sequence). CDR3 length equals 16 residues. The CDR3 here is CSARDRGTAHLRGQYF. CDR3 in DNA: TGCAGTGCTAGAGATCGGGGAACTGCCCACCTACGCGGGCAGTACTTC.

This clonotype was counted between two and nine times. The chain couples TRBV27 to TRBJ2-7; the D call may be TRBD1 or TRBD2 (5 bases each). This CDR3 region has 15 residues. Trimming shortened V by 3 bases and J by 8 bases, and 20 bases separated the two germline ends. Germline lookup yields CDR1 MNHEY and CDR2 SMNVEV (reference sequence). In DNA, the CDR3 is TGTGCCAGCAGTTTCAGTAATGAGGGGAATTTTAAGCAGTACTTC. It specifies CASSFSNEGNFKQYF.

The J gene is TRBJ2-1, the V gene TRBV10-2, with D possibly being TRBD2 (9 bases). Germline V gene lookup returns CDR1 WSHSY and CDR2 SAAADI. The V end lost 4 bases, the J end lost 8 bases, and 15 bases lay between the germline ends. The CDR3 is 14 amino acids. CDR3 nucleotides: TGCGCCAGCAGTGGTCTAGCGGGACAGGATGAGCAGTTCTTC. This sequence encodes CASSGLAGQDEQFF.

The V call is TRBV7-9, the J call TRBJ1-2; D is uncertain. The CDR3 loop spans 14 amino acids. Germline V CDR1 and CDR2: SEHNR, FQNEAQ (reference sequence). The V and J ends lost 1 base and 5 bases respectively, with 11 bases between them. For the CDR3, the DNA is TGTGCCAGCAGCTTAGACGGAAGCTCTTATGGCTACACCTTC. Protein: CASSLDGSSYGYTF.

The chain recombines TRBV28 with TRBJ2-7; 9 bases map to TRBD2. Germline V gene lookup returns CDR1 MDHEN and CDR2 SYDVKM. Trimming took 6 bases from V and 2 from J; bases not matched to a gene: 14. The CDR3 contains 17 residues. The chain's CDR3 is CASSLRQLAGDPYEQYF. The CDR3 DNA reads TGTGCCAGCAGCCTCCGACAATTAGCGGGAGATCCCTACGAGCAGTACTTC.

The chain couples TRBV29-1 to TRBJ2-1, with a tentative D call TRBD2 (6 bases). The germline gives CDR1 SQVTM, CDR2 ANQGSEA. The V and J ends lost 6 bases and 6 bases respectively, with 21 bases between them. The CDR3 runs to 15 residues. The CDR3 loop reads CSVLRDWQIFNEQFF. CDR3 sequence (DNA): TGCAGCGTCCTTAGGGACTGGCAGATATTCAATGAGCAGTTCTTC.

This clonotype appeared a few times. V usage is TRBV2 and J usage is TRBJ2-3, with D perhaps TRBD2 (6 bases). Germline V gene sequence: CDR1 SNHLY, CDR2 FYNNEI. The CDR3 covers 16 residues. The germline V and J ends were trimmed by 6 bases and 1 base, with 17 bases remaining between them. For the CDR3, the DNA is TGTGCCAGCAGGGCCCCTGGACTAACTGGCACAGATACGCAGTATTTT. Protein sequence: CASRAPGLTGTDTQYF.

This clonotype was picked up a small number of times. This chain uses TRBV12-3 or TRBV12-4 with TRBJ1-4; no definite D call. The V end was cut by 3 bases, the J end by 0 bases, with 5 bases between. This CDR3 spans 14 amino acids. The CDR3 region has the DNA TGTGCCAGCAGTTTGTTAGCAACTAATGAAAAACTGTTTTTT. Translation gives CASSLLATNEKLFF.

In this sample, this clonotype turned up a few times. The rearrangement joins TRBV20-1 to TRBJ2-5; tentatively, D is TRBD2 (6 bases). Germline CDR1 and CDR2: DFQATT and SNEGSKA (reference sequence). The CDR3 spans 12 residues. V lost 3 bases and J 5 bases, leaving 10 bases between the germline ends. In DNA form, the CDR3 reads TGCAGTGCTAGCGGGAGTGTCGAGACCCAGTACTTC. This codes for CSASGSVETQYF.

CDR3 residues: CSAQPGRSSYNEQYF. The CDR3 coding sequence is TGCAGTGCTCAGCCGGGACGTAGCTCCTACAATGAGCAGTACTTC. This chain uses TRBV20-1 with TRBJ2-1; D tentatively reads TRBD1 or TRBD2 (5 bases each). The J call could be wrong; TRBJ2-7 is a better fit for the DNA end. Germline CDR1 is DFQATT and CDR2 is SNEGSKA (reference sequence). This CDR3 spans 15 amino acids.

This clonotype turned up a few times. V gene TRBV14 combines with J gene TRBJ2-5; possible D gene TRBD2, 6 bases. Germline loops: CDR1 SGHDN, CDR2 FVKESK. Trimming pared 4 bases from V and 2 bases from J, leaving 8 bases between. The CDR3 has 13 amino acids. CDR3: CASSRTIQETQYF. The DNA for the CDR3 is TGTGCCAGCAGCCGGACTATTCAAGAGACCCAGTACTTC.

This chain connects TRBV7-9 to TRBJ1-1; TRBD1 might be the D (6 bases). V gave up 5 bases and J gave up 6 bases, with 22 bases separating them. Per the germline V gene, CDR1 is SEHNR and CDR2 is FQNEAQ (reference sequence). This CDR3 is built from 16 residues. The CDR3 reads CASSARVNRELSEAFF. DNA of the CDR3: TGTGCCAGCAGCGCAAGAGTTAACAGGGAATTGTCTGAAGCTTTCTTT.

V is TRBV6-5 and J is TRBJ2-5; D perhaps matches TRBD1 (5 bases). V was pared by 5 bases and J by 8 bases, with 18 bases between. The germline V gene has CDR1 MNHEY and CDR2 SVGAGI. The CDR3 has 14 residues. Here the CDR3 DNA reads TGTGCCAGCAGTAAGCTAGGGGCACGTGAAACCCAGTACTTC. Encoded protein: CASSKLGARETQYF.

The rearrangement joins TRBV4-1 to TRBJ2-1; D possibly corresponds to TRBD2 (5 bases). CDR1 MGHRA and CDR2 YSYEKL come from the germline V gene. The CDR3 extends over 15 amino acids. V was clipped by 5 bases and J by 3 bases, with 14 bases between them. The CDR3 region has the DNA TGCGCCAGCAGCGAGGAGCGGAGCTACTACAATGAGCAGTTCTTC. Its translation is CASSEERSYYNEQFF.

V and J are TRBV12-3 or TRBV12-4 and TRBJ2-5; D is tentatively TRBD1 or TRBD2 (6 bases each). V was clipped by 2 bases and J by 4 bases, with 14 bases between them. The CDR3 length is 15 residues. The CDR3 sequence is CASSLRGQAAETQYF. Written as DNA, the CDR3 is TGTGCCAGCAGTTTACGGGGGCAGGCGGCAGAGACCCAGTACTTC.